These 12 T cell receptor beta chains were all obtained from the same sample, sequenced in a study of monozygotic twins with inflammatory bowel disease (dated by TCRdb to the late 2010s). Library method: 5' RACE. For sequencing, an Illumina HiSeq 2500 was employed. TCRdb reprocessed the reads and provides one entry for every CDR3 protein sequence; no DNA is given. The sample table gives hundreds of thousands of distinct CDR3 sequences. The ten most abundant clones make up approximately 2.4% of the sample. The specimen was blood. The receptors were gathered from a human donor with ulcerative colitis or Crohn's disease, or a healthy co-twin of an affected twin (not recorded which).

The V call is TRBV15, the J call TRBJ2-1; the TRBD1 assignment by TCRdb is unverifiable without DNA. Germline V gene lookup returns CDR1 LNHNV and CDR2 YYDKDF (reference sequence). CDR3 length: 16 amino acids. The CDR3 region is CATSRDRGQGVNEQFF.

The V call is TRBV24-1, the J call TRBJ1-5; TCRdb's D call, TRBD1, is unchecked because there is no DNA. The CDR3 runs 14 residues. The germline V gene encodes CDR1 KGHDR and CDR2 SFDVKD. CDR3: CATSDETGIQPQHF.

The chain carries TRBV6-5 and TRBJ1-1; absent DNA, TCRdb's TRBD1 call cannot be checked. Germline-derived CDR1 and CDR2 are MNHEY and SVGAGI. The CDR3 spans 12 residues. CDR3 in amino acids: CASSTRGTEAFF.

This rearrangement joins TRBV20-1 to TRBJ2-4; checking the TCRdb D call of TRBD2 is not possible without DNA. The CDR3 length is 19 residues. Germline loops: CDR1 DFQATT, CDR2 SNEGSKA (reference sequence). The CDR3 sequence is CSARAYRDSGRGDKTIQYF.

V and J are TRBV2 and TRBJ1-4. Germline CDR1 reads SNHLY; CDR2 reads FYNNEI. The CDR3 has 12 residues. This CDR3 is CASSELEEKLFF. Complete variable domain (other parts from reference TRBV2 and TRBJ1-4): EPEVTQTPSHQVTQMGQEVILRCVPISNHLYFYWYRQILGQKVEFLVSFYNNEISEKSEIFDDQFSVERPDGSNFTLKIRSTKLEDSAMYFCASSELEEKLFFGSGTQLSVL.

The V call is TRBV24-1, the J call TRBJ2-1; the TRBD2 assignment by TCRdb is unverifiable without DNA. In germline, CDR1 is KGHDR, CDR2 SFDVKD. The CDR3 length is 15 residues. The CDR3 protein is CATSDGLAGSNEQFF.

The rearrangement links TRBV18 to TRBJ2-4; TCRdb reports TRBD1, a call that lacks DNA to check it against. The CDR3 spans 16 residues. CDR1 KGHSH and CDR2 LQKENI come from the germline V gene. The CDR3: CASSPGQPLAKNIQYF.

This sequence joins TRBV12-3 or TRBV12-4 and TRBJ2-3; without DNA, the TCRdb call of TRBD2 cannot be checked. The CDR3 contains 15 residues. The CDR3 region is CASSSSGGAKDTQYF.

The chain is built from TRBV5-6 and TRBJ2-6. The CDR3 has 16 amino acids. Germline V gives CDR1 SGHDT, CDR2 YYEEEE. CDR3 sequence: CASSWGQNSGANVLTF.

The chain joins TRBV7-9 to TRBJ2-1; absent DNA, TCRdb's TRBD2 call cannot be checked. The CDR3 is made up of 16 amino acids. Per germline, CDR1 SEHNR and CDR2 FQNEAQ (reference sequence). The CDR3 protein is CASSSPSPTPRGEQFF. The full variable domain, in which reference TRBV7-9 and TRBJ2-1 provide the parts outside the CDR3, is DTGVSQNPRHKITKRGQNVTFRCDPISEHNRLYWYRQTLGQGPEFLTYFQNEAQLEKSRLLSDRFSAERPKGSFSTLEIQRTEQGDSAMYLCASSSPSPTPRGEQFFGPGTRLTVL.

The genes are TRBV6-5 and TRBJ2-2. The germline V gene encodes CDR1 MNHEY and CDR2 SVGAGI. This CDR3 has 16 residues. CDR3 sequence reads: CASTRMMSSMTGELFF.

V and J are TRBV7-2 and TRBJ1-5; TCRdb designates TRBD1, a call that cannot be tested without DNA. The CDR3 contains 15 residues. Germline assignment: CDR1 SGHTA and CDR2 FQGNSA. CDR3 amino acids: CTSSLASGFNQPQHF.